These 16 T cell receptor beta chains came from one sample sequenced in a study of cytomegalovirus exposure and HLA in healthy donors. Primers: 60 Vbeta forward and 13 Jbeta reverse. The protocol was immunoSEQ multiplex PCR, while the TCRdb copy is restricted to in-frame clones and leaves out a portion. The data contain more than 150,000 clones, approximately 81% of them singletons. Material: PBMCs. These receptors all come from a woman aged 18-29 years in good health and CMV-seropositive.

In its sample, this clone was seen once. V usage is TRBV7-2 and J usage is TRBJ2-3; D is ambiguous. The CDR3 loop spans 14 amino acids. The germline V and J ends were trimmed by 1 base and 2 bases, with 7 bases remaining between them. Germline CDR1 and CDR2: SGHTA and FQGNSA. As DNA, the CDR3 is TGTGCCAGCAGCTTAGAAATAATCACAGATACGCAGTATTTT. This sequence encodes CASSLEIITDTQYF.

This chain's CDR3 is CASSQGARNTEAFF. Written as DNA, the CDR3 is TGTGCCAGCAGCCAAGGGGCCAGGAACACTGAAGCTTTCTTT. V gene TRBV4-2 combines with J gene TRBJ1-1; the D is unclear. The V and J ends lost 1 base and 1 base respectively, with 7 bases between them. CDR1 and CDR2 (germline): LGHNA, YNFKEQ. The length of the CDR3 is 14 residues.

The rearrangement joins TRBV5-4 to TRBJ2-5; D gene unclear. The germline V gene has CDR1 SGHNT and CDR2 YYREEE (reference sequence). The CDR3 extends over 13 amino acids. Deletions cut 2 bases from V and 5 bases from J, with 10 bases between. The chain's CDR3 is CASSFRRGETQYF. DNA of the CDR3: TGTGCCAGCAGCTTCCGGCGAGGCGAGACCCAGTACTTC.

J is TRBJ2-7 and V is TRBV15, with TRBD1 matching 8 bases. Germline V gives CDR1 LNHNV, CDR2 YYDKDF (reference sequence). This CDR3 spans 15 amino acids. J gave up 6 bases and V 3 bases, and 10 bases lay outside the gene matches. Written as DNA, the CDR3 is TGTGCCACCAGCAGCCCCGGGACAGGTTTAGGCGAGCAGTACGTC. This gives the protein CATSSPGTGLGEQYV.

This sequence joins TRBV5-1 and TRBJ2-5, with 8 bases matching TRBD1. The CDR3 is 16 amino acids. V dropped 5 bases and J dropped 4; count of bases not matched to a gene: 13. Per germline, CDR1 SGHRS and CDR2 YFSETQ. The CDR3 nucleotides read TGCGCCAGCAGGTATAATGCAGGGGGCGCGCCAGAGACCCAGTACTTC. Translated, it gives CASRYNAGGAPETQYF.

This chain joins TRBV18 and TRBJ1-1, with unresolved D. The CDR3 length is 14 residues. The V and J ends lost 2 bases and 1 base respectively, with 8 bases between them. Per germline, CDR1 KGHSH and CDR2 LQKENI. The CDR3 DNA reads as TGTGCCAGCTCACCAAGACGGGAGAACACTGAAGCTTTCTTT. This sequence encodes CASSPRRENTEAFF.

The CDR3, as DNA: TGTGCCAGTAGTATTCGGCGGGCTGACAATGAGCAGTTCTTC. Encoded protein: CASSIRRADNEQFF. The gene calls are TRBV19 and TRBJ2-1; TRBD2 is a possible D gene (5 bases). The germline CDR1 and CDR2 sequences are LNHDA and SQIVND (reference sequence). This CDR3 region has 14 residues. V lost 3 bases to trimming and J lost 5 bases, with 11 bases between them.

This clone has a single count. V usage is TRBV5-1 and J usage is TRBJ1-2, with 9 bases identical to TRBD1. The CDR3 contains 15 residues. Trimming took 4 bases from V and 6 from J; bases not matched to a gene: 10. CDR1 and CDR2 (germline): SGHRS, YFSETQ. As DNA, the CDR3 is TGCGCCAGCAGCACTTCCGGGACAGGGAGGGATGGCTACACCTTC. This codes for CASSTSGTGRDGYTF.

This clone turned up a few times. The chain links TRBV4-2 to TRBJ2-2; 10 bases match TRBD2. CDR1 and CDR2 from the germline V gene are LGHNA and YNFKEQ. V lost 3 bases, J lost 6 bases, and 4 bases stayed unmatched. The CDR3 is 15 residues long. The DNA of the CDR3 is TGTGCCAGCAGCCATAGCGGGGGGTTCTCCGGGGAGCTGTTTTTT. Translation gives CASSHSGGFSGELFF.

This clone appeared once. The chain employs TRBV7-9 and TRBJ1-2, with TRBD1 matching 7 bases. The trim removed 1 base at V and 3 bases at J, leaving 2 bases unmatched. The CDR3 extends over 14 amino acids. From germline, CDR1 is SEHNR and CDR2 FQNEAQ (reference sequence). The CDR3 DNA reads as TGTGCCAGCAGCTTAGATGGGACAGACTATGGCTACACCTTC. The encoded protein is CASSLDGTDYGYTF.

The V and J genes are TRBV7-2 and TRBJ2-1; D not certain. The V gene's germline CDR1 is SGHTA and CDR2 FQGNSA. Trimming took off 1 base at V and 2 bases at J, with 9 bases between the two ends. The CDR3 is 15 residues long. The CDR3 sequence is CASSLDSSTYNEQFF. The CDR3 region has the DNA TGTGCCAGCAGCTTAGACAGCAGTACCTACAATGAGCAGTTCTTC.

The chain carries TRBV7-2 and TRBJ2-7; D is perhaps TRBD2 (5 bases). Trimming cost V 0 bases and J 6 bases, with 9 bases left between them. CDR1 and CDR2 (germline): SGHTA, FQGNSA. The CDR3 loop spans 13 amino acids. The CDR3 DNA reads as TGTGCCAGCAGCTTAGCAGGACTCGCCGAGCAGTACGTC. Encoded protein: CASSLAGLAEQYV.

CDR3 DNA: TGTGCCAGAAGCTTTAGGCCCGCGGGAAGCGGGGCGGGTAAAGAGCAGTACGTC. This encodes CARSFRPAGSGAGKEQYV. The rearrangement joins TRBV5-3 to TRBJ2-7, with 7 bases matching TRBD2. TRBV5-3 qualifies as an ORF whose function is uncertain. The CDR3 length is 18 residues. Trimming at V came to 2 bases and at J to 7 bases, leaving 21 bases not matched to a gene.

The chain employs TRBV6-1 and TRBJ1-1, with unresolved D. Between the trimmed V and J ends, which lost 8 bases and 4 bases, there was a span of 14 bases. CDR3 length: 13 amino acids. Germline V CDR1 and CDR2: MNHNS, SASEGT. CDR3 DNA sequence: TGTGCCAGCGAGATAGAATCACGCACTGAAGCTTTCTTT. Its protein product is CASEIESRTEAFF.

The CDR3 DNA reads as TGTGCCAGCAGCGTCGGACAGGGTGGGGTTGAAGCTTTCTTT. It codes for CASSVGQGGVEAFF. The chain is built from TRBV9 and TRBJ1-1; 8 bases match TRBD1. Per the germline V gene, CDR1 is SGDLS and CDR2 is YYNGEE. CDR3 length equals 14 residues. With V trimmed by 2 bases and J by 7 bases, 7 bases remained unmatched.

The V and J genes are TRBV9 and TRBJ2-1; TRBD2 agrees at 10 bases. CDR1 is SGDLS, CDR2 YYNGEE, per germline. With 3 bases clipped from V and 12 bases from J, the junction kept 3 bases outside the gene matches. The CDR3 is made up of 12 amino acids. In DNA, the CDR3 is TGTGCCAGCAGCGCAGCGGGGGGGCCGCAGTTCTTC. Translation: CASSAAGGPQFF.